This T cell receptor (beta chain) was recovered during a study of spatial heterogeneity in lung cancer. Each CDR3 protein gets one entry after TCRdb re-called the 5' RACE reads with MiXCR. The table includes fewer than 12,000 distinct CDR3 sequences, approximately 8.1% detected once. This clonotype was counted ten times or more. The junction differs from germline at one of its ends, possibly a read error. CDR3 length: 13 residues. In germline, CDR1 is LGHDT, CDR2 YNNKEL (reference sequence). As for time point: sample taken at primary tumor resection. Extraction of whole RNA from tumor, nontumor lung or frozen PBMC preceded unsorted sequencing. The donors were 70 or so patients with non-small cell lung cancer that was early-stage and untreated.

This rearrangement joins TRBV3-1 to TRBJ1-1; D perhaps matches TRBD1 (5 bases). The receptor was derived from a male donor with early-stage non-small cell lung cancer. Sample: PBMCs, taken at surgery. The CDR3 loop is CASSQDGTAEVFF. The CDR3 DNA is TGTGCCAGCAGCCAAGATGGGACCGCTGAAGTTTTCTTT.